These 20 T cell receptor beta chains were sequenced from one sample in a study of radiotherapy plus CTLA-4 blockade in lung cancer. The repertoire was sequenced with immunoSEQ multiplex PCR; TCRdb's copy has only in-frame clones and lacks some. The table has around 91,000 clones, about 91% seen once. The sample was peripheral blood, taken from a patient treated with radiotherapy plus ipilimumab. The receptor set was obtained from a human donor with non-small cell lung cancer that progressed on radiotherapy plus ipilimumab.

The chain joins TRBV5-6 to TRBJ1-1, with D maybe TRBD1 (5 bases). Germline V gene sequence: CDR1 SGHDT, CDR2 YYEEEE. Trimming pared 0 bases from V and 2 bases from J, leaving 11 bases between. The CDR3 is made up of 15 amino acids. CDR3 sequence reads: CASSLEPGLNTEAFF. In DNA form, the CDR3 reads TGTGCCAGCAGCTTGGAGCCAGGGTTAAACACTGAAGCTTTCTTT.

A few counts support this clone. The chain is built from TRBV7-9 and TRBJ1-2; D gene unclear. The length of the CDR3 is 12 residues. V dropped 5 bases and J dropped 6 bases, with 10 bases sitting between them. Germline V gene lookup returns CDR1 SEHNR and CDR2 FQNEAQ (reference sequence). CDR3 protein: CASSPPPDGYTF. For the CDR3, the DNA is TGTGCCAGCAGCCCCCCTCCGGATGGCTACACCTTC.

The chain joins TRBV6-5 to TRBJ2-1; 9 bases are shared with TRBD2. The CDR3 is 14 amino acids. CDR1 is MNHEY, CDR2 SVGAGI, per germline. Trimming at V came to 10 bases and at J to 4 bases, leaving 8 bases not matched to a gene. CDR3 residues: CATWRGGPYNEQFF. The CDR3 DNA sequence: TGTGCCACCTGGCGGGGGGGGCCTTACAATGAGCAGTTCTTC.

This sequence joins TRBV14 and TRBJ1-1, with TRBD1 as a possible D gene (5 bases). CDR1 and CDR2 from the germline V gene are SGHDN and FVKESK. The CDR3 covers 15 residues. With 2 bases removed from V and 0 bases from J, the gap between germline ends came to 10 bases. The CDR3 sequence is CASSQSGRMNTEAFF. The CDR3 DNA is TGTGCCAGCAGCCAATCGGGACGGATGAACACTGAAGCTTTCTTT.

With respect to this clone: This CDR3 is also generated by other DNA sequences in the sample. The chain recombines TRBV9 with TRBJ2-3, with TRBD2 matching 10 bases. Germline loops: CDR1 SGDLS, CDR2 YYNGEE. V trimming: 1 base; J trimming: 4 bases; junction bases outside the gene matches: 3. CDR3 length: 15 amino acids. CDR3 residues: CASSVSGRGADTQYF. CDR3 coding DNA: TGTGCCAGCAGCGTAAGCGGGAGGGGCGCAGATACGCAGTATTTT.

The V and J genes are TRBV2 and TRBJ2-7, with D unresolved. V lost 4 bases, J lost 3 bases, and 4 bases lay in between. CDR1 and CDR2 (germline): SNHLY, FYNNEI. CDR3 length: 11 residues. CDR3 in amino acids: CASSAIYEQYF. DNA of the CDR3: TGTGCCAGCAGTGCTATCTACGAGCAGTACTTC.

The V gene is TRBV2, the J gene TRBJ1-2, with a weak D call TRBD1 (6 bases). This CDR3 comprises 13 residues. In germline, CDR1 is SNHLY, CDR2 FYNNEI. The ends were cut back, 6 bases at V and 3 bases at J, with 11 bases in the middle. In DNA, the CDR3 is TGTGCCAGCAGGGGAGGGGGAGACTATGGCTACACCTTC. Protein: CASRGGGDYGYTF.

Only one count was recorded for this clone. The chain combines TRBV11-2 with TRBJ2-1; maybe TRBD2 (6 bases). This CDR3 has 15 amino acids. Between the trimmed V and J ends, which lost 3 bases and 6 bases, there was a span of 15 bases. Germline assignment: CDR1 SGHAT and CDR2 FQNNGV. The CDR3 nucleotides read TGTGCCAGCAGCTTTCCCAACGGAGGGCTCAATGAGCAGTTCTTC. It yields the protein CASSFPNGGLNEQFF.

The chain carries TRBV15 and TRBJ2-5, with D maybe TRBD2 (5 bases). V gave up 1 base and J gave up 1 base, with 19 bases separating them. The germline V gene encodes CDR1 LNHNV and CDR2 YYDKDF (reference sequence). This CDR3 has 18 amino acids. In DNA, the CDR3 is TGTGCCACCAGCAGAGGGATAGCGTCCATCCGGAGCCAAGAGACCCAGTACTTC. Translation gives CATSRGIASIRSQETQYF.

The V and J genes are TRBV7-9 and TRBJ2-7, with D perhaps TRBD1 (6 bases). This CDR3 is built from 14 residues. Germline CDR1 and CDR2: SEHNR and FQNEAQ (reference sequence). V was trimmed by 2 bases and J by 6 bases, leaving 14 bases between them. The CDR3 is CASSLTLGAGEQYF. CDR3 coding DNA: TGTGCCAGCAGCTTAACTCTGGGGGCGGGCGAGCAGTACTTC.

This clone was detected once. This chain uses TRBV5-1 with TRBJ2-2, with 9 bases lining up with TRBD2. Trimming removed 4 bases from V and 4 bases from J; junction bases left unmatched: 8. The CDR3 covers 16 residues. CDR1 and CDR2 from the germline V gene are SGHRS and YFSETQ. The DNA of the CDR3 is TGCGCCAGCAGCCTCATAGCGGGAGATCCCACCGGGGAGCTGTTTTTT. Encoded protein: CASSLIAGDPTGELFF.

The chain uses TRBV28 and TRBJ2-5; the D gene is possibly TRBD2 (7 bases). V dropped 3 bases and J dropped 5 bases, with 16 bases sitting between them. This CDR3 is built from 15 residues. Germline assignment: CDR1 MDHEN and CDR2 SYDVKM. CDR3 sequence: CASSFTGGGLETQYF. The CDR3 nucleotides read TGTGCCAGCAGTTTTACGGGGGGCGGGTTGGAGACCCAGTACTTC.

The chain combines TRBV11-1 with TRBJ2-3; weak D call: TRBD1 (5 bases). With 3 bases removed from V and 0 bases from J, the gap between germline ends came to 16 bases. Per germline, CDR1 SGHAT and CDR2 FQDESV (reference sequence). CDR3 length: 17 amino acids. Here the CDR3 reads CASSLAPTGSSTDTQYF. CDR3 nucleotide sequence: TGTGCCAGCAGCTTGGCCCCAACAGGATCTAGCACAGATACGCAGTATTTT.

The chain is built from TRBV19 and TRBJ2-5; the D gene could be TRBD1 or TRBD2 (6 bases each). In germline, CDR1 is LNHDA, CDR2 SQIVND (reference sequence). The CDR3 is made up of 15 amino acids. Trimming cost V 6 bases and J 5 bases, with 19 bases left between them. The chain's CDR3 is CASREGGGSGETQYF. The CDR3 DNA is TGTGCCAGTAGGGAGGGGGGTGGTTCAGGCGAGACCCAGTACTTC.

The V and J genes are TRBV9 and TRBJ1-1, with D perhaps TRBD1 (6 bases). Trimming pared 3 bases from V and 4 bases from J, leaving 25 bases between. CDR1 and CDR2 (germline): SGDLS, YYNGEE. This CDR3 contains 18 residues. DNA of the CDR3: TGTGCCAGCAGCGCGGATCTAGGGGGGGCAGGGGCCCTCACTGAAGCTTTCTTT. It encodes CASSADLGGAGALTEAFF. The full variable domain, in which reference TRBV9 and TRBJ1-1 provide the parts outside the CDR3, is DSGVTQTPKHLITATGQRVTLRCSPRSGDLSVYWYQQSLDQGLQFLIQYYNGEERAKGNILERFSAQQFPDLHSELNLSSLELGDSALYFCASSADLGGAGALTEAFFGQGTRLTVV.

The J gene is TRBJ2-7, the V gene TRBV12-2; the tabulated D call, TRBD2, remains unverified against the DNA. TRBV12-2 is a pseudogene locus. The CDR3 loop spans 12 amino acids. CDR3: CASRSRGYEQYF. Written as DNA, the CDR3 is TGTGCAAGTCGCTCGAGAGGATACGAGCAGTACTTC.

Here the CDR3 reads CASSSDTQETQYF. In nucleotides, the CDR3 is TGTGCCAGCAGCAGTGACACCCAAGAGACCCAGTACTTC. This sequence joins TRBV5-4 and TRBJ2-5, with D unclear. This CDR3 is 13 amino acids long. Trimming pared 4 bases from V and 1 base from J, leaving 8 bases between. Germline CDR1 and CDR2: SGHNT and YYREEE (reference sequence).

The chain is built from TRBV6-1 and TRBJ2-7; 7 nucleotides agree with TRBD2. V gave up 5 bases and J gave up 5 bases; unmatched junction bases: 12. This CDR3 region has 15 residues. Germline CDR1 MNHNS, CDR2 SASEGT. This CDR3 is CASSLGASGSHEQYF. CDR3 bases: TGTGCCAGCAGTCTCGGGGCTAGCGGTAGCCACGAGCAGTACTTC.

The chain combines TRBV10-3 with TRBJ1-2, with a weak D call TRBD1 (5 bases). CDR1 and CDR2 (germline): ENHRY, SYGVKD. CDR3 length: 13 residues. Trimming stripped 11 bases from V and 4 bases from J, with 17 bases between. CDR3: CASAGGRGYGYTF. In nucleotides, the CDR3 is TGTGCCTCAGCCGGGGGAAGGGGCTATGGCTACACCTTC.

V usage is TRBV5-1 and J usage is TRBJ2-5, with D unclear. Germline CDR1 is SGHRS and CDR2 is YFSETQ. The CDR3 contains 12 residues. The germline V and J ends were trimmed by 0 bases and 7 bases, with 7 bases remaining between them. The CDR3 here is CASSLEGGTQYF. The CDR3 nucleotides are TGCGCCAGCAGCTTGGAAGGTGGGACCCAGTACTTC.